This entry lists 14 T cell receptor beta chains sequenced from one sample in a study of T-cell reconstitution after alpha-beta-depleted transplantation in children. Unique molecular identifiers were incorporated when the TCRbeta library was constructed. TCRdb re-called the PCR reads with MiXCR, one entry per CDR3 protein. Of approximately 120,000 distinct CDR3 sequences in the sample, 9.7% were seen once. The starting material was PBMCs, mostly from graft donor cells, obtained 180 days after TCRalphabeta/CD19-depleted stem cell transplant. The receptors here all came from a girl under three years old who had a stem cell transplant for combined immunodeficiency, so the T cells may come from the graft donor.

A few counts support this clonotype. CDR3 sequence reads: CASSTTGGPEETQYF. CDR3 nucleotide sequence: TGTGCCAGCTCAACAACAGGGGGACCTGAAGAGACCCAGTACTTC. The V call is TRBV18, the J call TRBJ2-5; 8 positions match TRBD1. V shed 5 bases, J shed 3 bases, and the junction held 8 bases outside the gene matches. The CDR3 is 15 residues long. From germline, CDR1 is KGHSH and CDR2 LQKENI.

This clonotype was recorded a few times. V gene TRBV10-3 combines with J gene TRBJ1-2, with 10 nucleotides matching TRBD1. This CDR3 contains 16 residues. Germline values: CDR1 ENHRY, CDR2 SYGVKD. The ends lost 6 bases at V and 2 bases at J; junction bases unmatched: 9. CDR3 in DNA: TGTGCCATCAGCCCCGGTCTGACAGGGGGCAACTATGGCTACACCTTC. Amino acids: CAISPGLTGGNYGYTF.

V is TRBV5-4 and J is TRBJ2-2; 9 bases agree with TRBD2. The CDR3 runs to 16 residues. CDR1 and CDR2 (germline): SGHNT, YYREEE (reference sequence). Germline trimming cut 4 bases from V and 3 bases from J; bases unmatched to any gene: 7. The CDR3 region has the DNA TGTGCCAGCAGCCGGGCCAGACTAGCGGACACCGGGGAGCTGTTTTTT. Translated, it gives CASSRARLADTGELFF.

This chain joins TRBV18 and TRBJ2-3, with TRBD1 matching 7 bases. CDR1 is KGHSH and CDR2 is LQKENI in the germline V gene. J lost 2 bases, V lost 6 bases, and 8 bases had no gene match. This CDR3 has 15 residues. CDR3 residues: CASSLRDSDTDTQYF. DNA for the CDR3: TGTGCCAGCTCCCTCCGGGACAGCGACACAGATACGCAGTATTTT.

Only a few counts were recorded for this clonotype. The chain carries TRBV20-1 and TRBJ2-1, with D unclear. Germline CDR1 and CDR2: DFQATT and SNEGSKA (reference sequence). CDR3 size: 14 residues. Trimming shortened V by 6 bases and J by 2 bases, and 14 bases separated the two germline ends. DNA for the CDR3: TGCAGTGCCCCGAAAACAGCAGCCTACAATGAGCAGTTCTTC. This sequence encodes CSAPKTAAYNEQFF.

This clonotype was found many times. In DNA form, the CDR3 reads TGTGCCAGCAGCTTCCGACTAGCGGGGGGGCCAGATACGCAGTATTTT. Its translation: CASSFRLAGGPDTQYF. The chain has TRBV9 and TRBJ2-3; 14 bases are a match to TRBD2. V shed 4 bases and J 4 bases; nucleotides not matched to a gene: 5. The CDR3 sequence is 16 residues long. Germline V gene lookup returns CDR1 SGDLS and CDR2 YYNGEE.

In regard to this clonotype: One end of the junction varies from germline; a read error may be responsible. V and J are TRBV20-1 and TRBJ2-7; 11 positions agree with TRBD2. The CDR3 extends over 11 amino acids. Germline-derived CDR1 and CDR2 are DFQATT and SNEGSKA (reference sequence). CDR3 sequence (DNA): TGCAGGGCTAGCGGGGGGTACGAGCAGTACTTC. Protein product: CRASGGYEQYF.

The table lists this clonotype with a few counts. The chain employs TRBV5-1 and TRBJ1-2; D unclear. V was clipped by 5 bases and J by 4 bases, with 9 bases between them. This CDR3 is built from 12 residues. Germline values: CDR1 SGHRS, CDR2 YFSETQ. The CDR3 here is CASRASGYGYTF. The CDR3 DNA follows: TGCGCCAGCAGAGCTTCCGGCTATGGCTACACCTTC. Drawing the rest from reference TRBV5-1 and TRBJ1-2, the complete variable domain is KAGVTQTPRYLIKTRGQQVTLSCSPISGHRSVSWYQQTPGQGLQFLFEYFSETQRNKGNFPGRFSGRQFSNSRSEMNVSTLELGDSALYLCASRASGYGYTFGSGTRLTVV.

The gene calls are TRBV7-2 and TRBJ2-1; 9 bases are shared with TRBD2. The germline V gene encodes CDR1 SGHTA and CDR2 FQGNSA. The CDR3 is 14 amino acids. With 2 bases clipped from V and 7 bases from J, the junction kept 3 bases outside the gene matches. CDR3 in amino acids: CASSLSGGRNEQFF. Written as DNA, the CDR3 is TGTGCCAGCAGCTTAAGCGGGGGGCGGAATGAGCAGTTCTTC.

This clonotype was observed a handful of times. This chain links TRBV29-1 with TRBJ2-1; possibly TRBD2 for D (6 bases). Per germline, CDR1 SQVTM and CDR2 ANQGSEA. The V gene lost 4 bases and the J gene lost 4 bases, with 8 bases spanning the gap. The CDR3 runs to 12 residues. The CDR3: CSVVEGYNEQFF. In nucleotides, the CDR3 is TGCAGCGTTGTGGAGGGATACAATGAGCAGTTCTTC.

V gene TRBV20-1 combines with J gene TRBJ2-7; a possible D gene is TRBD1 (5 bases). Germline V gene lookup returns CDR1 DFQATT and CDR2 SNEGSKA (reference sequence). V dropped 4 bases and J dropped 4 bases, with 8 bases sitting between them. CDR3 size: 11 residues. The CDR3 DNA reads TGCAGTGCTACAGACAGATACGAGCAGTACTTC. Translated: CSATDRYEQYF.

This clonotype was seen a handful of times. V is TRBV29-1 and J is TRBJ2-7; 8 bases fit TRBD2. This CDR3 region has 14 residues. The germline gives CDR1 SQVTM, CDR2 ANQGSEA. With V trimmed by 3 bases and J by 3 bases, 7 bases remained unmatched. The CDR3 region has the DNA TGCAGCGTTGACGTAGCGGGATCCTTCTACGAGCAGTACTTC. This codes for CSVDVAGSFYEQYF.

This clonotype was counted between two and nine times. CDR3 bases: TGTGCCAGCAGGGGCAGGGGTGATGGCGGGGAGCTGTTTTTT. It encodes CASRGRGDGGELFF. The chain employs TRBV6-1 and TRBJ2-2, with D perhaps matching TRBD1 (6 bases). The CDR3 is made up of 14 amino acids. Germline V gene sequence: CDR1 MNHNS, CDR2 SASEGT. Trimming stripped 6 bases from V and 7 bases from J, with 15 bases between.

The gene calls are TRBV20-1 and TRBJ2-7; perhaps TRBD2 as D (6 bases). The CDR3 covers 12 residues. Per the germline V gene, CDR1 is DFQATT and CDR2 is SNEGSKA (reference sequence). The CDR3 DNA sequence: TGCAGCTGGGAGGTCCCTTCCTACGAGCAGTACTTC. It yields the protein CSWEVPSYEQYF.